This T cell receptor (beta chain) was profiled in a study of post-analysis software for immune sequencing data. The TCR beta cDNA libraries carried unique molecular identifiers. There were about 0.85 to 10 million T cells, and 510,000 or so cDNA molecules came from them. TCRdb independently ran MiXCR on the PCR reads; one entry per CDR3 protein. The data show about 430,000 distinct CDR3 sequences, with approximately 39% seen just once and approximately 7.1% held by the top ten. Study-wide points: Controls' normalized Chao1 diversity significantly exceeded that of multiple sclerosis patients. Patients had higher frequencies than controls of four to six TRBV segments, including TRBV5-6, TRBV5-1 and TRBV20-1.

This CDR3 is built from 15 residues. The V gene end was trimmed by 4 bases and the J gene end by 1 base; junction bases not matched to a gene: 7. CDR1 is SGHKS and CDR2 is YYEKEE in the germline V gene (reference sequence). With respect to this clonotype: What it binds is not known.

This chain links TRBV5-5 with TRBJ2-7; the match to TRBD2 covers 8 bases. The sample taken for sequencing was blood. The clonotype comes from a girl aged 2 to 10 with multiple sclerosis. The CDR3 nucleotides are TGTGCCAGCAGCCGCTTAGCGGGACCTTCCTACGAGCAGTACTTC. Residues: CASSRLAGPSYEQYF.